This T cell receptor beta chain was sequenced in a study of blood T cell repertoires in COVID-19. About the research overall: Sources were T cells, B-cell-depleted T cells, or PBMCs; the material itself was cDNA or gDNA.

In the original processing: Estimated nucleated cell counts came from reference gene primer amplification. Only in-frame clones appear in the TCRdb table, and some are missing; sequencing was by immunoSEQ multiplex PCR. V and J calls and clone size follow that table, whereas D and trimming were derived from the DNA. The table includes hundreds of thousands of clones, roughly 89% detected once. Sequencing input: peripheral blood. The receptor's source is a man aged 55 to 70 who had recovered from COVID-19.

The CDR3 loop reads CASSLPGQGAGGYTF. The DNA for the CDR3 is TGCGCCAGCAGCTTACCGGGACAGGGGGCGGGAGGCTACACCTTC. V usage is TRBV5-1 and J usage is TRBJ1-2; 12 nucleotides align to TRBD1. Losses at the gene ends were 2 bases for V and 8 bases for J; bases not matched to a gene: 7. Germline CDR1 and CDR2: SGHRS and YFSETQ. The CDR3 has 15 amino acids.